The present T cell receptor beta chain was sequenced within a study of cytomegalovirus exposure and HLA in healthy donors. A note on this clone: Its antigen is unidentified.

The study, taken as a whole, reports: A link between a missense DCLRE1C variant and TCR beta V- and J-gene trimming emerged from a later analysis. TCR beta V segments were, for the most part, productive about 87% or about 30% of the time in an earlier analysis.

PCR amplification relied on 60 Vbeta primers (plus 13 Jbeta primers). The protocol was immunoSEQ multiplex PCR, while the TCRdb copy is restricted to in-frame clones and leaves out a portion. The sample yields 90,000 or so clones, around four fifths seen once. V was pared by 0 bases and J by 9 bases, with 6 bases of the junction left unmatched. Per germline, CDR1 SGDLS and CDR2 YYNGEE. There are 14 residues in the CDR3. The sample taken for sequencing was PBMCs. This sequence joins TRBV9 and TRBJ2-1; TRBD1 matches at 7 bases. The sequence was obtained from a man in his thirties or forties in good health and CMV-seropositive. The CDR3 sequence: CASSVAYRGTEQFF. The CDR3 DNA reads as TGTGCCAGCAGCGTAGCTTACAGGGGTACTGAGCAGTTCTTC.